The rows below give T cell receptor beta chains drawn from one sample of a study of cytomegalovirus exposure and HLA in healthy donors. TCRdb's table, derived via immunoSEQ multiplex PCR, lists solely in-frame clones and lacks some. The data show about 71,000 clones, approximately 94% seen once. Input material: PBMCs. The receptors here all came from a man between 18 and 35 years old in good health and CMV-seropositive. Each CDR3 is given with its conserved first and last residue. A D gene is named only where the DNA matches it firmly.

D gene	V gene	CDR3 length	J gene	CDR3 protein
TRBD2	TRBV6-1	15	TRBJ2-1	CASSETSGSSGEQFF
NA	TRBV9	14	TRBJ1-2	CASSVGSTNYGYTF
TRBD1	TRBV6-1	14	TRBJ2-7	CACKATGNLYEQYF
NA	TRBV6-1	13	TRBJ2-1	CASSEAGPGEQFF
NA	TRBV5-1	15	TRBJ2-5	CASSLVAGAQETQYF
TRBD1	TRBV5-4	17	TRBJ1-1	CASSPDGQGALNTEAFF
TRBD2	TRBV5-4	15	TRBJ2-3	CASSPGLADTDTQYF
TRBD1	TRBV29-1	16	TRBJ2-7	CSVGGTGAAITYEQYF
TRBD2	TRBV7-3	16	TRBJ2-1	CASSPLRDYPYNEQFF
NA	TRBV19	13	TRBJ1-3	CASSSRIGNTIYF
TRBD1	TRBV28	13	TRBJ1-5	CASSGTGYQPQHF
NA	TRBV5-1	11	TRBJ2-1	CASHGGNEQFF
NA	TRBV18	16	TRBJ2-7	CASSPKDSFSSYEQYF
TRBD1	TRBV5-4	15	TRBJ2-2	CASSYDRGATGELFF
NA	TRBV28	12	TRBJ1-2	CASSTGTYGYTF
TRBD2	TRBV6-1	14	TRBJ2-1	CASTLAGVGNEQFF
NA	TRBV9	15	TRBJ1-2	CASSATGTQNYGYTF
TRBD1	TRBV5-1	17	TRBJ1-3	CASSPEGRTGSGNTIYF
TRBD1	TRBV25-1	14	TRBJ2-7	CASSDGTGPSEQYF
TRBD1	TRBV18	14	TRBJ1-4	CASSPRTGAEKLFF
NA	TRBV7-9	13	TRBJ1-5	CASSSYQNQPQHF
TRBD1	TRBV10-3	12	TRBJ1-1	CAIATGGTEAFF
TRBD1	TRBV6-6	13	TRBJ1-6	CASKDRGISPLHF
TRBD1	TRBV7-9	15	TRBJ2-7	CASSLGTGATYEQYF
NA	TRBV5-1	14	TRBJ2-7	CASSSRDTYYEQYF
NA	TRBV30	16	TRBJ2-6	CAWSVQLSSGANVLTF
NA	TRBV30	13	TRBJ1-2	CAWSNRPNYGYTF
NA	TRBV6-5	14	TRBJ2-7	CASTSPTSSYEQYF
NA	TRBV5-1	15	TRBJ2-2	CASSIRTENTGELFF
TRBD1	TRBV7-6	16	TRBJ1-1	CASSLGTGGAGTEAFF
NA	TRBV10-3	13	TRBJ1-5	CASTLTADQPQHF
TRBD1	TRBV5-5	17	TRBJ1-4	CASSLDGTGGTNEKLFF
NA	TRBV27	14	TRBJ2-2	CASGKRENTGELFF
NA	TRBV5-8	13	TRBJ1-2	CASSYGGGPEYTF
TRBD2	TRBV7-2	14	TRBJ2-5	CASSPTSDQETQYF
TRBD1	TRBV5-4	15	TRBJ2-4	CASSHSAGTGNIQYF
TRBD1	TRBV5-1	17	TRBJ1-2	CASSSWGGQGADYGYTF
TRBD2	TRBV7-6	15	TRBJ2-1	CASSLVWERGGALVF
TRBD1	TRBV12-5	16	TRBJ2-1	CASGLAQGANGNEQFF
NA	TRBV9	14	TRBJ2-1	CASSVYMSGHEQFF
NA	TRBV19	15	TRBJ1-5	CASSTQAHSNQPQHF
TRBD1	TRBV6-1	16	TRBJ1-2	CASSELRTGRNNGYTF
TRBD2	TRBV9	16	TRBJ2-5	CASSPWTSGAVGTQYF
TRBD1	TRBV5-4	16	TRBJ2-2	CASSFRTGGYAGELFF
NA	TRBV5-1	15	TRBJ2-2	CASSFDSQNTGELFF
TRBD1	TRBV5-4	14	TRBJ2-1	CASTPMDRGDEQFF
NA	TRBV27	14	TRBJ2-3	CASIPDTRRGTQYF
TRBD2	TRBV6-1	15	TRBJ2-1	CASSGLAGGSNEQFF
NA	TRBV7-2	14	TRBJ2-5	CASSLSGIRETQYF
TRBD1	TRBV6-5	15	TRBJ2-1	CASRGTGGGRVEQFF
NA	TRBV4-1	14	TRBJ1-1	CASSQGQLNTEAFF
NA	TRBV11-1	12	TRBJ2-1	CASSSASFEQFF
NA	TRBV12-5	11	TRBJ2-3	CASGIRGTQYF
TRBD1	TRBV19	16	TRBJ2-3	CASDNPGTGITDTQYF
NA	TRBV11-3	15	TRBJ2-2	CASSLEAKNTGELFF
TRBD1	TRBV18	15	TRBJ2-3	CASSPPGQGLDTQYF
TRBD2	TRBV6-5	15	TRBJ2-1	CASSYVAGGNNEQFF
NA	TRBV5-1	13	TRBJ1-2	CASSLDRIRGYTF
NA	TRBV30	17	TRBJ2-4	CAWGGTGPGGNGNIQYF